The sequence of this T cell receptor (beta chain) was determined in a study of CD4 T cells in relation to SARS-CoV-2 and coronaviruses. Study information: The HLA restriction of the shared crossreactive spike epitopes was mapped. Study-wide findings and caveats: Monoreactive clones expanded significantly more to SARS-CoV-2 than crossreactive clones did. Memory recall responses, not primary responses primed in culture, are what the assay detects. No crossreactivity against non-spike viral proteins was tested here.

The V segment lost 3 bases and the J segment 0 bases; nucleotides outside the gene matches: 3. The length of the CDR3 is 17 residues. In germline, CDR1 is KGHSH, CDR2 LQKENI. To note about this clone: Its target is not known.

TCRdb keeps only in-frame clones here, not all; method: immunoSEQ multiplex PCR. The table lists some 68,000 clones, approximately 93% of them singletons. The unexposed donors gave CD4+ T cells in about 2011-2019, prior to COVID-19. Material: naive CD4+ T cells from PBMCs. Subset specified: naive CD4+ T cells isolated by negative enrichment. V and J are TRBV18 and TRBJ2-1, with TRBD2 matching over 12 bases. This clonotype was obtained from a human donor in good health. The DNA of the CDR3 is TGTGCCAGCTCACCGACTAGCGGGGGACCCTCCTACAATGAGCAGTTCTTC. Translation: CASSPTSGGPSYNEQFF.